This TCR beta chain was retrieved from a study of T cells in Graves' hyperthyroidism and ophthalmopathy. Subjects with ophthalmopathy showed a Clinical Activity Score no lower than 3, a NOSPECS grade no lower than 4, and a duration shorter than 3 months. Fresh 10 ml peripheral blood yielded PBMCs. Trimming removed 2 bases at V and 3 bases at J, with 11 bases between. The V gene's germline CDR1 is MDHEN and CDR2 SYDVKM. The length of the CDR3 is 14 residues. RNA transcripts gave rise to amplified TCR beta CDR3 regions. The HTBI primer set drove a first-round RT-PCR of the TCR CDR3. Each CDR3 protein is one row after TCRdb ran MiXCR on the multiplex PCR reads. This table has fewer than 750,000 distinct CDR3 sequences, roughly 15% appearing once. This clonotype occurred many times.

The V gene is TRBV28, the J gene TRBJ2-7; a possible D gene is TRBD1 (6 bases). The receptor's source is a woman aged 40 to 49 with Graves' ophthalmopathy. The sequencing sample was made of blood. The CDR3 bases are TGTGCCAGCAGTTTAGGGTCCAGGGGCTACGAGCAGTACTTC. Translating gives CASSLGSRGYEQYF.